This T cell receptor beta chain was sequenced for a study of blood T cells in healthy people across ages. A J-beta primer mix and a sample-barcoded 5' primer were used in a second PCR of about 6 to 12 cycles. MiXCR, applied by TCRdb to the 5' RACE reads, yields one record per CDR3 protein. Here the sample spans roughly 1.5 million distinct CDR3 sequences, 35% to 45% being singletons. CDR1 is SNHLY and CDR2 is FYNNEI in the germline V gene. V lost 6 bases and J 5 bases, leaving 10 bases between the germline ends. The CDR3 contains 12 residues. V is TRBV2 and J is TRBJ1-1, with a tentative D call TRBD1 (5 bases). The receptor comes from a woman between 18 and 29 years old in good health. Sequencing used blood. The CDR3 DNA is TGTGCCAGCAGGGAGGGGTTTACTGAAGCTTTCTTT. Amino acid sequence: CASREGFTEAFF.